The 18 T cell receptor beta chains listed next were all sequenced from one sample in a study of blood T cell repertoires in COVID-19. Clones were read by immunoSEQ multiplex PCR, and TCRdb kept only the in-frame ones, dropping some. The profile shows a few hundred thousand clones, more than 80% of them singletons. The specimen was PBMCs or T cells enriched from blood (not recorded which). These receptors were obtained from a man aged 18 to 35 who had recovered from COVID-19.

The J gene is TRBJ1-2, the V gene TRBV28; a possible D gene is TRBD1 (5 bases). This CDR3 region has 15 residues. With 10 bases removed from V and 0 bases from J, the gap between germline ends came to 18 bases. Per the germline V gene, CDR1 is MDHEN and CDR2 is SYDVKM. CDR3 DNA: TGTGCCACCGGGGGGGGTGGTAGAGCTAACTATGGCTACACCTTC. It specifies CATGGGGRANYGYTF.

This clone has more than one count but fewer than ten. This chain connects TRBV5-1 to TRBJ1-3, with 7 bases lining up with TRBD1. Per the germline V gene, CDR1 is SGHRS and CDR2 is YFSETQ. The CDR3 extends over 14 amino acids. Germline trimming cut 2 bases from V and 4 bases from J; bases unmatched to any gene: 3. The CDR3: CASSFGTEGNTIYF. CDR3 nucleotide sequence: TGCGCCAGCAGCTTTGGGACAGAAGGAAACACCATATATTTT.

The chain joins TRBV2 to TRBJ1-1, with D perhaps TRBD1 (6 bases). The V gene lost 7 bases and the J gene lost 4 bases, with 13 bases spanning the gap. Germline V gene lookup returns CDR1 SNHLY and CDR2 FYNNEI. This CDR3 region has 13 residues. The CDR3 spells CASNTQGSTEAFF. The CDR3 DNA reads TGTGCCAGCAATACCCAGGGGAGCACTGAAGCTTTCTTT.

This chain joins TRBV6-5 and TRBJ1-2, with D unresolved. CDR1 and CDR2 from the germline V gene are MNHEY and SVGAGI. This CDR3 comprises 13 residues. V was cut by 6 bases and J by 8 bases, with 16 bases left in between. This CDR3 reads CASSPRPRRGYTF. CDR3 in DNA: TGTGCCAGCAGCCCCCGGCCCAGGAGGGGCTACACCTTC.

In nucleotides, the CDR3 is TGTGCCAGCAGACACCTGGGACTAAGCGGGAGTAGCACAGATACGCAGTATTTT. Translation: CASRHLGLSGSSTDTQYF. The chain combines TRBV7-9 with TRBJ2-3; 8 bases align to TRBD2. CDR3 length: 18 amino acids. In germline, CDR1 is SEHNR, CDR2 FQNEAQ (reference sequence). Trimming took 6 bases from V and 0 from J; bases not matched to a gene: 14.

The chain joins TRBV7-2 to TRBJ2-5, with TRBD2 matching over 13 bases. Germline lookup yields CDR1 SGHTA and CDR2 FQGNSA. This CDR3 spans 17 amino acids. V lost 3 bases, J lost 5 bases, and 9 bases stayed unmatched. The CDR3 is CASSLGRLAGGHETQYF. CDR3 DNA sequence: TGTGCCAGCAGCTTGGGCAGACTAGCGGGGGGCCACGAGACCCAGTACTTC.

DNA of the CDR3: TGTGCCACCAGCAACATACAGGGGGGCACCGGGGAGCTGTTTTTT. Translation: CATSNIQGGTGELFF. This chain uses TRBV15 with TRBJ2-2, with TRBD1 matching 8 bases. Germline CDR1 is LNHNV and CDR2 is YYDKDF (reference sequence). The CDR3 is 15 residues long. The J segment lost 4 bases and the V segment lost 4 bases, leaving 5 bases of the junction unmatched.

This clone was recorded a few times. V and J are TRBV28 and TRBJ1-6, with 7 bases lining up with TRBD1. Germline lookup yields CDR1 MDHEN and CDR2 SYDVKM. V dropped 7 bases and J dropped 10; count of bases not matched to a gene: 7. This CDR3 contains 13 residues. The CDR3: CASKKRGLSPLHF. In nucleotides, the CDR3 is TGTGCCAGCAAAAAAAGGGGGCTCTCACCCCTCCACTTT. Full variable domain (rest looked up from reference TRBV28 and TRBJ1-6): DVKVTQSSRYLVKRTGEKVFLECVQDMDHENMFWYRQDPGLGLRLIYFSYDVKMKEKGDIPEGYSVSREKKERFSLILESASTNQTSMYLCASKKRGLSPLHFGNGTRLTVT.

In DNA form, the CDR3 reads TGTGCCAGCAGCCTATATTCAGATACGCAGTATTTT. It translates to CASSLYSDTQYF. V and J are TRBV7-2 and TRBJ2-3; D call uncertain. The CDR3 contains 12 residues. Trimming stripped 5 bases from V and 4 bases from J, with 7 bases between. Germline V CDR1 and CDR2: SGHTA, FQGNSA. Complete variable domain (other parts from reference TRBV7-2 and TRBJ2-3): GAGVSQSPSNKVTEKGKDVELRCDPISGHTALYWYRQSLGQGLEFLIYFQGNSAPDKSGLPSDRFSAERTGGSVSTLTIQRTQQEDSAVYLCASSLYSDTQYFGPGTRLTVL.

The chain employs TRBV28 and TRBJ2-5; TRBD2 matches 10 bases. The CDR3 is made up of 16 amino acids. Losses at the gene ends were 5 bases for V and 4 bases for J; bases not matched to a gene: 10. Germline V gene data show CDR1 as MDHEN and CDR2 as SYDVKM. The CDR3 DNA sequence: TGTGCCAGCAGTCCGATGGGGCTAGCGGGAGTAGAGACCCAGTACTTC. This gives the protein CASSPMGLAGVETQYF. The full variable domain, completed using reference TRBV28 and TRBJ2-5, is DVKVTQSSRYLVKRTGEKVFLECVQDMDHENMFWYRQDPGLGLRLIYFSYDVKMKEKGDIPEGYSVSREKKERFSLILESASTNQTSMYLCASSPMGLAGVETQYFGPGTRLLVL.

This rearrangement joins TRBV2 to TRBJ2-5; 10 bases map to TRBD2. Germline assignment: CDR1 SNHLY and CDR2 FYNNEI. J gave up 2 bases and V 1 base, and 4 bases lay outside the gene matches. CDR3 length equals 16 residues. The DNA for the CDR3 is TGTGCCAGCAGTGAAGTAGCGGGAGGAATACAAGAGACCCAGTACTTC. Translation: CASSEVAGGIQETQYF.

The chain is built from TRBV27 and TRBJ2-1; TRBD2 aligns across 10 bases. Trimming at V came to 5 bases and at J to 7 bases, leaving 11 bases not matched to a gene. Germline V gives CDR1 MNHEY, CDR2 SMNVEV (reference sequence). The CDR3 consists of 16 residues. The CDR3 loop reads CASSRQGLASWNEQFF. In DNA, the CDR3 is TGTGCCAGCAGTAGACAGGGACTAGCGTCCTGGAATGAGCAGTTCTTC.

The CDR3 sequence is CASSRGPGGMAGQPQHF. The CDR3 coding sequence is TGTGCCAGCAGTCGCGGGCCAGGGGGCATGGCGGGTCAGCCCCAGCATTTT. The rearrangement uses TRBV28 and TRBJ1-5; 8 positions agree with TRBD1. The germline CDR1 and CDR2 sequences are MDHEN and SYDVKM. The CDR3 length is 17 residues. Trimming cost V 5 bases and J 6 bases; bases outside gene matches: 15.

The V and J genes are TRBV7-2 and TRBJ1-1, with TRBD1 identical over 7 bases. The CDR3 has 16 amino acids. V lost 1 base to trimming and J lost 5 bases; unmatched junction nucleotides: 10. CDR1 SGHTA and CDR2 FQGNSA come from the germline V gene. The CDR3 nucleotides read TGTGCCAGCAGCTTAGAGCATGGGCAGGGGGAAACTGAAGCTTTCTTT. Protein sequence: CASSLEHGQGETEAFF.

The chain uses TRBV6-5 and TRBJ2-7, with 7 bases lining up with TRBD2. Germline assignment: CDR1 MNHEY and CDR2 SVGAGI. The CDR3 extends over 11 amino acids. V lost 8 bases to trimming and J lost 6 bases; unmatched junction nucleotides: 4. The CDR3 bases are TGTGCCAGCGGTCCGGGGGGCGAGCAGTACTTC. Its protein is CASGPGGEQYF.

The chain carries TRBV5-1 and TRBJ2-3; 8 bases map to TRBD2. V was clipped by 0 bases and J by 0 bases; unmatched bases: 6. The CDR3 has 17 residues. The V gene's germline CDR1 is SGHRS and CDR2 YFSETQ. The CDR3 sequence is CASSLDPSGLSTDTQYF. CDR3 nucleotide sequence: TGCGCCAGCAGCTTGGACCCTAGCGGGCTCAGCACAGATACGCAGTATTTT.

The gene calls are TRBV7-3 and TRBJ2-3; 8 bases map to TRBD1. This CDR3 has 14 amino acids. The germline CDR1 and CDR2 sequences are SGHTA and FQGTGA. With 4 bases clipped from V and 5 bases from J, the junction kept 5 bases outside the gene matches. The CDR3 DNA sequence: TGTGCCAGCAGCTCCCAGGGGGCGGGAGATACGCAGTATTTT. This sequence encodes CASSSQGAGDTQYF.

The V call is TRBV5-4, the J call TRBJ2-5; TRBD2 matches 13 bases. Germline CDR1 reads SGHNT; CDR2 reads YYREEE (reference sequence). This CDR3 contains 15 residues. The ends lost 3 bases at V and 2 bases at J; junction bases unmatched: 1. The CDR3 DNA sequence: TGTGCCAGCAGCTCGGGACTAGCGGGGCAAGAGACCCAGTACTTC. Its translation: CASSSGLAGQETQYF.